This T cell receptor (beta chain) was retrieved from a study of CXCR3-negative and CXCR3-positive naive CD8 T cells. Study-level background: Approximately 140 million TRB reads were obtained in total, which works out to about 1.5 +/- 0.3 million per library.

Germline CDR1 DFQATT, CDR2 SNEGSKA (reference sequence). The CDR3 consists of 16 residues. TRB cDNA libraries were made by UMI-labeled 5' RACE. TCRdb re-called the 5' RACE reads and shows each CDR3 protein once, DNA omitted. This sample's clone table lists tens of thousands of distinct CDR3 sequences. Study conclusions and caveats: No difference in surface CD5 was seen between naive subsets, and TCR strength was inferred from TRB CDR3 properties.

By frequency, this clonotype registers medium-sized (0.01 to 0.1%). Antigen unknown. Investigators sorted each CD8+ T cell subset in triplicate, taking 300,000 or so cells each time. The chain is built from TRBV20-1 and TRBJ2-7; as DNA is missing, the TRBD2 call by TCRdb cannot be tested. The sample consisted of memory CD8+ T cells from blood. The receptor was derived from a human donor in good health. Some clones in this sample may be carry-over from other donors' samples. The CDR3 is CSARVHERGDWYEQYF.